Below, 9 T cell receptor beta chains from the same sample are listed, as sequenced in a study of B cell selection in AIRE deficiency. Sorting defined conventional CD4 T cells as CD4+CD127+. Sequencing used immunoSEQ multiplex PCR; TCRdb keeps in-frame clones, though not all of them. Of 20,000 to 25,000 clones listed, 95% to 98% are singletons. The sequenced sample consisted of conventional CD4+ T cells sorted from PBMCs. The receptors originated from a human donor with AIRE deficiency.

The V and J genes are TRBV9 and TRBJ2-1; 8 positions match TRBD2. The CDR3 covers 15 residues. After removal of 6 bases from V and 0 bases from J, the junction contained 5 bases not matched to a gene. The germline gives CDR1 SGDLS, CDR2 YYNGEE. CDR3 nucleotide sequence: TGTGCCAGCACCCAAGCGGGGGTCTCCTACAATGAGCAGTTCTTC. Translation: CASTQAGVSYNEQFF.

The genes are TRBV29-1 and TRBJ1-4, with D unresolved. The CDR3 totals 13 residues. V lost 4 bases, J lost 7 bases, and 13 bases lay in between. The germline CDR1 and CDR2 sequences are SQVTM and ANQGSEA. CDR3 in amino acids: CSVGNRFSEKLFF. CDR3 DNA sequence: TGCAGCGTTGGTAACCGTTTTAGTGAAAAACTGTTTTTT.

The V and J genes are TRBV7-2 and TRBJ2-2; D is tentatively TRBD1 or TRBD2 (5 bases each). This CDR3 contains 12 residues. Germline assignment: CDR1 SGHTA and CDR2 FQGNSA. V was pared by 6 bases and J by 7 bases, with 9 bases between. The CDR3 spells CASRRGYGELFF. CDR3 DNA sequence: TGTGCCAGCAGGAGGGGATACGGGGAGCTGTTTTTT.

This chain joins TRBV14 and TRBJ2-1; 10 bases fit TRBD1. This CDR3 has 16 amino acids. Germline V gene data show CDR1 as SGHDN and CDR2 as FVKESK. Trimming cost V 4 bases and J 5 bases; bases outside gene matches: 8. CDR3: CASSRDRGRVNNEQFF. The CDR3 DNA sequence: TGTGCCAGCAGCCGCGACAGGGGGCGAGTAAACAATGAGCAGTTCTTC. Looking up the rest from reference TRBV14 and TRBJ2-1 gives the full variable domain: EAGVTQFPSHSVIEKGQTVTLRCDPISGHDNLYWYRRVMGKEIKFLLHFVKESKQDESGMPNNRFLAERTGGTYSTLKVQPAELEDSGVYFCASSRDRGRVNNEQFFGPGTRLTVL.

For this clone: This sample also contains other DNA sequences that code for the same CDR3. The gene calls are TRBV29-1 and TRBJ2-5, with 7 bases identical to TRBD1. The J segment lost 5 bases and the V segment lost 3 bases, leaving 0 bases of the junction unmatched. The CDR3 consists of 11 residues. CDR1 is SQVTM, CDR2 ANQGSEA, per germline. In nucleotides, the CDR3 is TGCAGCGTTGAGGACAGGGAGACCCAGTACTTC. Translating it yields CSVEDRETQYF.

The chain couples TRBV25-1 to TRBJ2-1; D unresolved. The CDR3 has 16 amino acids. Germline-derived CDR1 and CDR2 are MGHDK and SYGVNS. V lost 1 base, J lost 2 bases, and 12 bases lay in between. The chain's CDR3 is CASSEWSSLPYNEQFF. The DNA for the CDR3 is TGTGCCAGCAGTGAATGGTCTTCTCTACCCTACAATGAGCAGTTCTTC.

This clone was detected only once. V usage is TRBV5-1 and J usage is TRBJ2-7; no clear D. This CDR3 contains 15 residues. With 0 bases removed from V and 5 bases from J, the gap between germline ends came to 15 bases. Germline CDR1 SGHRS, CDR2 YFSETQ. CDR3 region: CASSLAVRVGNEQYF. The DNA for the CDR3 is TGCGCCAGCAGCTTGGCCGTAAGAGTTGGGAACGAGCAGTACTTC.

The chain's CDR3 is CASSSQGREQYF. CDR3 coding DNA: TGTGCCAGCAGTTCCCAGGGGCGCGAGCAGTACTTC. V usage is TRBV6-5 and J usage is TRBJ2-7, with TRBD1 as a possible D gene (6 bases). V was clipped by 4 bases and J by 6 bases, with 10 bases between them. The CDR3 is 12 amino acids. The germline gives CDR1 MNHEY, CDR2 SVGAGI.

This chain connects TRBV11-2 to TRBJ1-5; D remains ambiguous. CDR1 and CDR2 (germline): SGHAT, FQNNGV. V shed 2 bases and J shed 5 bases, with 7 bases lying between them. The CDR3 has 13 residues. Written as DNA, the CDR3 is TGTGCCAGCAGCTTACTCATTCATCAGCCCCAGCATTTT. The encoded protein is CASSLLIHQPQHF.